This TCR beta chain originates from a study of neurological immune-mediated disorders. TCRdb passed the 5' RACE reads through MiXCR, listing each CDR3 protein once. Of some 54,000 distinct CDR3 sequences in the sample, about 10% were seen once. Germline trimming cut 4 bases from V and 1 base from J; bases unmatched to any gene: 2. CDR3 length: 16 amino acids. Germline V gene data show CDR1 as MNHNS and CDR2 as SASEGT. As to time point: longitudinal time-point 1 (baseline). The V and J genes are TRBV6-1 and TRBJ2-5; the match to TRBD2 covers 14 bases. The specimen was PBMCs. The source is a male donor with HTLV-1-associated myelopathy (HAM/TSP). The CDR3 loop is CASSGTSGGTQETQYF. The CDR3 coding sequence is TGTGCCAGCAGTGGGACTAGCGGGGGGACCCAAGAGACCCAGTACTTC.